The 31 T cell receptor beta chains reported below all come from one sample, sequenced in a study of regulatory T cells in long-lasting Graves disease. TCR beta libraries were built with iRepertoire HTBI primers and Arm-PCR of CDR3 regions. MiXCR was run by TCRdb on the multiplex PCR reads, yielding one entry per CDR3 protein. Counted here are 450,000 or so distinct CDR3 sequences, approximately 23% occurring once; the ten biggest clones make up under 15%. The time point is: persistent/refractory GD, antithyroid drugs over 5 years with positive TRAb. PBMC RNA was the source of the TCR library. The sequencing used peripheral blood mononuclear cells (PBMCs), collected when the disease was refractory, from a patient treated with antithyroid drugs. Receptor source: a female donor with Graves disease.

Only a few counts were recorded for this clonotype. The rearrangement joins TRBV5-5 to TRBJ2-5, with 12 bases fitting TRBD2. This CDR3 contains 18 residues. Unmatched junction bases numbered 13, after V lost 3 bases and J lost 4 bases. Germline V gene data show CDR1 as SGHKS and CDR2 as YYEKEE (reference sequence). The DNA for the CDR3 is TGTGCCAGCAGCTCGGGAGGGCTAGCGGGGGGGCAGGGAGAGACCCAGTACTTC. As protein: CASSSGGLAGGQGETQYF.

This rearrangement joins TRBV7-3 to TRBJ2-2; D tentatively reads TRBD1 or TRBD2 (5 bases each). This CDR3 contains 17 residues. With 5 bases removed from V and 5 bases from J, the gap between germline ends came to 21 bases. Per the germline V gene, CDR1 is SGHTA and CDR2 is FQGTGA. CDR3 DNA sequence: TGTGCCAGCAGCCTCGGGACCAGCCTGGGGGAAACCGGGGAGCTGTTTTTT. The encoded protein is CASSLGTSLGETGELFF.

This clonotype was counted many times. The V and J genes are TRBV2 and TRBJ1-2, with D possibly TRBD1 on 5 matching bases. The V gene lost 3 bases and the J gene lost 5 bases, with 10 bases spanning the gap. The CDR3 is made up of 13 amino acids. Germline V CDR1 and CDR2: SNHLY, FYNNEI. Here the CDR3 reads CASSDGPGYGYTF. In nucleotides, the CDR3 is TGTGCCAGCAGTGACGGGCCAGGGTATGGCTACACCTTC.

The rearrangement uses TRBV2 and TRBJ1-3; the match to TRBD1 covers 9 bases. Germline CDR1 SNHLY, CDR2 FYNNEI. The CDR3 has 15 amino acids. After removal of 5 bases from V and 3 bases from J, the junction contained 5 bases not matched to a gene. The CDR3 sequence is CASSKTGGNGNTIYF. The CDR3 DNA is TGTGCCAGCAGTAAAACAGGGGGCAATGGAAACACCATATATTTT.

This clonotype came up a few times. The J gene is TRBJ1-2, the V gene TRBV5-5; TRBD1 aligns across 9 bases. The germline V gene has CDR1 SGHKS and CDR2 YYEKEE (reference sequence). Trimming cost V 4 bases and J 4 bases; bases outside gene matches: 8. The CDR3 is 15 amino acids. CDR3 residues: CASSPGTGGFYGYTF. Written as DNA, the CDR3 is TGTGCCAGCAGCCCGGGAACAGGGGGCTTCTATGGCTACACCTTC. The entire variable domain, with the rest obtained from reference TRBV5-5 and TRBJ1-2, is as follows: DAGVTQSPTHLIKTRGQQVTLRCSPISGHKSVSWYQQVLGQGPQFIFQYYEKEERGRGNFPDRFSARQFPNYSSELNVNALLLGDSALYLCASSPGTGGFYGYTFGSGTRLTVV.

This clonotype has a count of ten or more. The J gene is TRBJ1-1, the V gene TRBV5-1; perhaps TRBD1 as D (6 bases). CDR1 and CDR2 (germline): SGHRS, YFSETQ. V dropped 4 bases and J dropped 1 base, with 11 bases sitting between them. This CDR3 spans 14 amino acids. CDR3 nucleotides: TGCGCCAGCAGCAGGGGGACGGGGAACACTGAAGCTTTCTTT. Translating gives CASSRGTGNTEAFF.

In regard to this clonotype: This may arise from a read error, as a much more abundant clone is one base away. The V call is TRBV28, the J call TRBJ1-2, with TRBD1 as a possible D gene (6 bases). CDR1 and CDR2 (germline): MDHEN, SYDVKM. Trimming left V 6 bases short and J 3 bases short, with 11 bases between. This CDR3 has 13 amino acids. CDR3 region: CASSKEGDYGYTF. CDR3 coding DNA: TGTGCCAGCAGCAAAGAGGGGGACTATGGCTACACCTTC.

The table lists this clonotype with many counts. The chain is built from TRBV6-1 and TRBJ1-2; D is unresolved. V gave up 7 bases and J gave up 0 bases, with 12 bases separating them. This CDR3 has 14 residues. The germline gives CDR1 MNHNS, CDR2 SASEGT. CDR3 coding DNA: TGTGCCAGCACTGGAGGAAATACTAACTATGGCTACACCTTC. Its protein product is CASTGGNTNYGYTF.

In regard to this clonotype: A read error is possible here, since a much larger clone lies one base away. This likely comes from a read error, as the CDR3 has no conserved phenylalanine or tryptophan at its end. The gene calls are TRBV20-1 and TRBJ2-5; 7 positions match TRBD1. V lost 3 bases, J lost 7 bases, and 11 bases stayed unmatched. The CDR3 runs 14 residues. Germline V gene sequence: CDR1 DFQATT, CDR2 SNEGSKA (reference sequence). The CDR3 loop is CSASDSGTAMTQYS. DNA of the CDR3: TGCAGTGCTAGCGATTCCGGGACAGCCATGACCCAGTACTCC.

The table lists this clonotype with many counts. The J gene is TRBJ1-5, the V gene TRBV12-3 or TRBV12-4; 7 bases map to TRBD1. Trimming took 6 bases from V and 9 from J; bases not matched to a gene: 14. The CDR3 is 15 amino acids. The CDR3 is CASSLGGPRGLPQHF. Written as DNA, the CDR3 is TGTGCCAGCAGCCTGGGGGGGCCTAGGGGGCTGCCCCAGCATTTT.

This clonotype has at least ten counts. This sequence joins TRBV28 and TRBJ2-7; tentatively, D is TRBD2 (5 bases). This CDR3 has 16 amino acids. Deletions cut 9 bases from V and 0 bases from J, with 21 bases between. Germline V gene data show CDR1 as MDHEN and CDR2 as SYDVKM. The CDR3 DNA reads as TGTGCCAGTAACTCCCGAGGCACGGGGAGCTCCTACGAGCAGTACTTC. It yields the protein CASNSRGTGSSYEQYF.

In this sample, this clonotype turned up many times. The chain couples TRBV7-2 to TRBJ1-2; D remains ambiguous. This CDR3 spans 13 amino acids. The germline gives CDR1 SGHTA, CDR2 FQGNSA. The germline V and J ends were trimmed by 5 bases and 3 bases, with 10 bases remaining between them. The CDR3 coding sequence is TGTGCCAGCAGCCCCCGCTGGGACTATGGCTACACCTTC. Translation gives CASSPRWDYGYTF.

This clonotype appeared many times. The chain joins TRBV20-1 to TRBJ1-6; possibly TRBD1 for D (6 bases). Germline loops: CDR1 DFQATT, CDR2 SNEGSKA (reference sequence). With 0 bases removed from V and 10 bases from J, the gap between germline ends came to 7 bases. The CDR3 consists of 12 residues. CDR3 region: CSARDQGSPLHF. Written as DNA, the CDR3 is TGCAGTGCTAGAGATCAGGGGTCACCCCTCCACTTT.

The V and J genes are TRBV7-8 and TRBJ1-4, with a tentative D call TRBD1 (5 bases). V dropped 5 bases and J dropped 7 bases, with 14 bases sitting between them. Germline loops: CDR1 SGHVS, CDR2 FQNEAQ. The CDR3 is 14 amino acids. The CDR3 loop reads CASSLQVGSEKLFF. CDR3 bases: TGTGCCAGCAGCCTACAGGTGGGGAGTGAAAAACTGTTTTTT.

This clonotype has only a few counts. The rearrangement joins TRBV11-2 to TRBJ2-7, with TRBD2 matching over 8 bases. The junction had 9 bases not matched to a gene; V was cut back by 5 bases and J by 3 bases. Per the germline V gene, CDR1 is SGHAT and CDR2 is FQNNGV. This CDR3 has 15 residues. CDR3 amino acids: CASSRIGGADYEQYF. CDR3 nucleotide sequence: TGTGCCAGCAGCCGTATCGGGGGGGCCGACTACGAGCAGTACTTC.

This clonotype was detected only a few times. The rearrangement links TRBV30 to TRBJ2-5; D gene uncertain. The germline V gene encodes CDR1 GTSNPN and CDR2 SVGIG (reference sequence). V lost 3 bases to trimming and J lost 5 bases, with 10 bases between them. The CDR3 has 12 amino acids. The CDR3 sequence is CAWSPTRETQYF. In nucleotides, the CDR3 is TGTGCCTGGAGCCCAACACGGGAGACCCAGTACTTC. Filled out from reference TRBV30 and TRBJ2-5, the complete variable domain reads SQTIHQWPATLVQPVGSPLSLECTVEGTSNPNLYWYRQAAGRGLQLLFYSVGIGQISSEVPQNLSASRPQDRQFILSSKKLLLSDSGFYLCAWSPTRETQYFGPGTRLLVL.

Only a few counts were recorded for this clonotype. The gene calls are TRBV2 and TRBJ2-1; 8 bases map to TRBD1. CDR1 and CDR2 (germline): SNHLY, FYNNEI. V trimming: 6 bases; J trimming: 3 bases; junction bases outside the gene matches: 10. This CDR3 has 16 amino acids. The chain's CDR3 is CASSVDRGVDYNEQFF. The CDR3 DNA sequence: TGTGCCAGCAGCGTCGACAGGGGAGTTGACTACAATGAGCAGTTCTTC.

This sequence joins TRBV9 and TRBJ2-5; TRBD2 might be the D (7 bases). The V end lost 0 bases, the J end lost 6 bases, and 15 bases lay between the germline ends. The CDR3 is 15 amino acids. Germline CDR1 reads SGDLS; CDR2 reads YYNGEE. CDR3 loop: CASSVAGGGVKTQYF. The CDR3, as DNA: TGTGCCAGCAGCGTAGCTGGGGGGGGCGTGAAGACCCAGTACTTC.

This clonotype appeared many times. The rearrangement joins TRBV28 to TRBJ2-7; weak D call: TRBD2 (6 bases). CDR1 is MDHEN and CDR2 is SYDVKM in the germline V gene. There are 16 residues in the CDR3. The V end lost 5 bases, the J end lost 4 bases, and 21 bases lay between the germline ends. The CDR3 nucleotides are TGTGCCAGCAGTGGATCCGCGGGGACCTTGATGTACGAGCAGTACTTC. Amino acids: CASSGSAGTLMYEQYF.

The table lists this clonotype with a count of one. This may be a read error: a much more frequent sequence differs by one nucleotide. This sequence joins TRBV10-3 and TRBJ1-2; 10 bases line up with TRBD1. CDR3 size: 17 residues. V shed 4 bases, J shed 2 bases, and the junction held 10 bases outside the gene matches. Germline CDR1 and CDR2: ENHRY and SYGVKD. Written as DNA, the CDR3 is TGTGCCATCAGTGTACAGACAGGGGGCGAAATAAACTATGGCTACACCTTC. This gives the protein CAISVQTGGEINYGYTF.

The chain couples TRBV6-1 to TRBJ1-6, with D hard to call. The CDR3 runs 14 residues. CDR1 and CDR2 (germline): MNHNS, SASEGT. V lost 2 bases and J 5 bases, leaving 7 bases between the germline ends. CDR3 nucleotides: TGTGCCAGCAGTGAACCAGAGCATAATTCACCCCTCCACTTT. Its protein is CASSEPEHNSPLHF.

This clonotype was seen at least ten times. J is TRBJ2-5 and V is TRBV20-1; maybe TRBD2 (7 bases). V dropped 3 bases and J dropped 5 bases, with 16 bases sitting between them. Germline CDR1 and CDR2: DFQATT and SNEGSKA (reference sequence). This CDR3 is built from 14 residues. The chain's CDR3 is CSARVAGARETQYF. The DNA of the CDR3 is TGCAGTGCTAGGGTGGCGGGGGCCCGGGAGACCCAGTACTTC.

This clonotype occurred once. CDR3 region: CASSNTTYTEATGELFF. In DNA form, the CDR3 reads TGTGCCAGCAGCAACACAACGTACACAGAGGCCACCGGGGAGCTGTTTTTT. This chain uses TRBV12-3 or TRBV12-4 with TRBJ2-2; D is unclear. The CDR3 contains 17 residues. Trimming removed 6 bases at V and 4 bases at J, with 21 bases between.

The chain recombines TRBV4-1 with TRBJ1-5; D remains unclear. Trimming shortened V by 4 bases and J by 2 bases, and 15 bases separated the two germline ends. The CDR3 spans 16 residues. The V gene's germline CDR1 is MGHRA and CDR2 YSYEKL. The chain's CDR3 is CASSPVEGLGNQPQHF. The CDR3 bases are TGCGCCAGCAGCCCAGTGGAGGGCTTGGGCAATCAGCCCCAGCATTTT.

The chain joins TRBV5-1 to TRBJ1-1, with D uncertain. There are 15 residues in the CDR3. Per germline, CDR1 SGHRS and CDR2 YFSETQ. Trimming cost V 0 bases and J 4 bases, with 13 bases left between them. CDR3 region: CASSLGIVSSTEAFF. As DNA, the CDR3 is TGCGCCAGCAGCTTGGGTATTGTTTCGAGCACTGAAGCTTTCTTT.

The J gene is TRBJ2-2, the V gene TRBV25-1, with 9 positions matching TRBD2. The V segment lost 1 base and the J segment 2 bases; nucleotides outside the gene matches: 8. Germline V gives CDR1 MGHDK, CDR2 SYGVNS. The CDR3 length is 18 residues. The CDR3 nucleotides read TGTGCCAGCAGTGAATTATGGGCGGGAGGGCCTAACACCGGGGAGCTGTTTTTT. Protein product: CASSELWAGGPNTGELFF.

At least ten counts were recorded for this clonotype. J is TRBJ2-7 and V is TRBV6-2 or TRBV6-3; 10 positions agree with TRBD2. Germline V gives CDR1 MNHEY, CDR2 SVGEGT. The V segment lost 4 bases and the J segment 3 bases; nucleotides outside the gene matches: 9. The CDR3 runs to 16 residues. For the CDR3, the DNA is TGTGCCAGCAGTTTACCTACTAGCGGGGACTTCTACGAGCAGTACTTC. This translates into CASSLPTSGDFYEQYF.

This clonotype appeared many times. The rearrangement links TRBV5-1 to TRBJ1-1; D is ambiguous. V dropped 1 base and J dropped 0 bases, with 7 bases sitting between them. CDR1 SGHRS and CDR2 YFSETQ come from the germline V gene. CDR3 length equals 14 residues. DNA of the CDR3: TGCGCCAGCAGCTTGAGTCGGTTGAACACTGAAGCTTTCTTT. The encoded protein is CASSLSRLNTEAFF.

Turning to this clonotype: A much larger clonotype is one base distant, so this may be a read error. The chain links TRBV12-3 or TRBV12-4 to TRBJ2-5; 8 bases map to TRBD1. The CDR3 runs 16 residues. This CDR3 reads CASSPMNRGKVETQCF. For the CDR3, the DNA is TGTGCCAGCAGTCCCATGAACAGGGGGAAAGTAGAGACCCAGTGCTTC.

The CDR3 loop reads CAWSALARYEQYF. In DNA form, the CDR3 reads TGTGCCTGGAGTGCGCTAGCCCGATACGAGCAGTACTTC. V usage is TRBV30 and J usage is TRBJ2-7; maybe TRBD2 (5 bases). The CDR3 is 13 residues long. Germline lookup yields CDR1 GTSNPN and CDR2 SVGIG (reference sequence). V shed 1 base and J shed 4 bases, with 11 bases lying between them.

The rearrangement links TRBV5-8 to TRBJ1-2, with a tentative D call TRBD1 (5 bases). Germline V CDR1 and CDR2: SGHTS, YDEGEE. CDR3 length: 15 residues. The V end lost 3 bases, the J end lost 2 bases, and 14 bases lay between the germline ends. CDR3 nucleotide sequence: TGTGCCAGCAGCTCTGAGGGACTACCCAACTATGGCTACACCTTC. Encoded protein: CASSSEGLPNYGYTF.